Below, 17 T cell receptor beta chains from the same sample are listed, as sequenced in a study of spatial heterogeneity in lung cancer. Time point here: blood at routine non-recurrence follow-up after resection. TCRdb ran MiXCR on the 5' RACE reads and lists one entry per CDR3 protein. Of 85,000 to 100,000 distinct CDR3 sequences in the sample, approximately 19% were seen once. This specimen was PBMCs, taken at follow-up. These receptors all stem from a male donor with early-stage non-small cell lung cancer.

This clonotype has a single count. This chain connects TRBV4-2 to TRBJ1-1; D is unclear. This CDR3 contains 14 residues. The germline gives CDR1 LGHNA, CDR2 YNFKEQ. V shed 0 bases and J shed 1 base, with 6 bases lying between them. The CDR3 loop reads CASSQDPRNTEAFF. Here the CDR3 DNA reads TGTGCCAGCAGCCAAGATCCCCGGAACACTGAAGCTTTCTTT.

This clonotype was observed at least ten times. The chain carries TRBV19 and TRBJ1-5; 7 positions agree with TRBD1. This CDR3 is built from 15 residues. J was trimmed by 0 bases and V by 5 bases; bases with no gene match: 4. Germline V gene lookup returns CDR1 LNHDA and CDR2 SQIVND (reference sequence). The CDR3 sequence is CASSSTGVSNQPQHF. CDR3 DNA: TGTGCCAGTAGTTCCACAGGGGTTAGCAATCAGCCCCAGCATTTT.

CDR3 amino acids: CASSQERGYTF. In DNA form, the CDR3 reads TGTGCCAGCAGCCAAGAGAGGGGCTACACCTTC. This chain links TRBV3-1 with TRBJ1-2; D is undetermined. Germline assignment: CDR1 LGHDT and CDR2 YNNKEL (reference sequence). The CDR3 is 11 amino acids. V lost 0 bases and J lost 8, with 4 bases in between.

This clonotype was picked up a small number of times. The chain is built from TRBV19 and TRBJ1-5; the match to TRBD1 covers 8 bases. Looked up from germline, CDR1 is LNHDA and CDR2 is SQIVND (reference sequence). The CDR3 is made up of 17 amino acids. Trimming took 3 bases from V and 2 from J; bases not matched to a gene: 9. CDR3 loop: CASSISTGGSGNQPQHF. CDR3 nucleotide sequence: TGTGCCAGTAGTATTTCTACAGGGGGAAGTGGCAATCAGCCCCAGCATTTT.

The rearrangement uses TRBV24-1 and TRBJ1-3; unclear D gene. Trimming shortened V by 4 bases and J by 0 bases, and 9 bases separated the two germline ends. The CDR3 sequence is 15 residues long. Germline values: CDR1 KGHDR, CDR2 SFDVKD. For the CDR3, the DNA is TGTGCCACCAGTGAATCCCTCCTCTCTGGAAACACCATATATTTT. Translation: CATSESLLSGNTIYF.

The chain joins TRBV5-4 to TRBJ1-1; D perhaps matches TRBD1 (6 bases). Germline values: CDR1 SGHNT, CDR2 YYREEE (reference sequence). The CDR3 consists of 15 residues. V lost 0 bases to trimming and J lost 4 bases, with 13 bases between them. CDR3 DNA: TGTGCCAGCAGCTTGGCCGGGACAACGGTCACTGAAGCTTTCTTT. This encodes CASSLAGTTVTEAFF.

This clonotype was counted at least ten times. J is TRBJ2-3 and V is TRBV10-3; D uncertain. The CDR3 spans 15 residues. Trimming removed 3 bases at V and 1 base at J, with 11 bases between. The germline gives CDR1 ENHRY, CDR2 SYGVKD. The CDR3 region is CAISDPRARTDTQYF. The CDR3 DNA is TGTGCCATCAGTGACCCCCGGGCCCGCACAGATACGCAGTATTTT.

The chain combines TRBV12-3 or TRBV12-4 with TRBJ1-5, with 8 bases that match TRBD1. The CDR3 covers 19 residues. With V trimmed by 2 bases and J by 5 bases, 17 bases remained unmatched. CDR3 nucleotides: TGTGCCAGCAGTTTATCCCCCGGAGGCGAGACAGGGGCCGATCAGCCCCAGCATTTT. Its translation is CASSLSPGGETGADQPQHF.

This clonotype has a count of ten or more. The V gene is TRBV9, the J gene TRBJ2-5; 12 bases match TRBD1. This CDR3 is built from 17 residues. J gave up 5 bases and V 0 bases, and 8 bases lay outside the gene matches. Germline assignment: CDR1 SGDLS and CDR2 YYNGEE. Here the CDR3 DNA reads TGTGCCAGCAGCGTAGTTCCCACGGGACAGGGGGCTGAGACCCAGTACTTC. It translates to CASSVVPTGQGAETQYF.

This clonotype was seen ten or more times. The rearrangement uses TRBV6-1 and TRBJ1-2, with D possibly being TRBD1 (5 bases). Trimming took off 6 bases at V and 8 bases at J, with 16 bases between the two ends. The CDR3 sequence is 13 residues long. The germline V gene encodes CDR1 MNHNS and CDR2 SASEGT. The DNA for the CDR3 is TGTGCCAGCAGCCAAACAGGCGTAAGGGGCTACACCTTC. This gives the protein CASSQTGVRGYTF.

The V gene is TRBV19, the J gene TRBJ2-7, with 9 bases identical to TRBD2. Germline CDR1 LNHDA, CDR2 SQIVND (reference sequence). The length of the CDR3 is 16 residues. The V gene end was trimmed by 4 bases and the J gene end by 4 bases; junction bases not matched to a gene: 11. The CDR3 DNA reads TGTGCCAGTAGTACCACCAAGCGGGAGGTCTCGTACGAGCAGTACTTC. Translated, it gives CASSTTKREVSYEQYF.

This clonotype was counted between two and nine times. The J gene is TRBJ1-1, the V gene TRBV6-6, with no clear D. The V end was cut by 7 bases, the J end by 1 base, with 7 bases between. Per the germline V gene, CDR1 is MNHNY and CDR2 is SVGAGI (reference sequence). The CDR3 covers 12 residues. CDR3: CASTSGNTEAFF. DNA of the CDR3: TGTGCCAGCACTTCAGGGAACACTGAAGCTTTCTTT.

The chain carries TRBV2 and TRBJ2-5; D call uncertain. V shed 1 base and J shed 4 bases, with 7 bases lying between them. Germline V gene data show CDR1 as SNHLY and CDR2 as FYNNEI. This CDR3 has 13 residues. CDR3 amino acids: CASSEVMRETQYF. The DNA of the CDR3 is TGTGCCAGCAGTGAAGTTATGAGAGAGACCCAGTACTTC.

This clonotype occurred many times. The chain is built from TRBV29-1 and TRBJ2-5; D gene unclear. Germline V gene sequence: CDR1 SQVTM, CDR2 ANQGSEA. The CDR3 has 11 residues. Trimming left V 3 bases short and J 5 bases short, with 7 bases between. Here the CDR3 reads CSVEASETQYF. In DNA form, the CDR3 reads TGCAGCGTTGAGGCGTCCGAGACCCAGTACTTC. Complete variable domain (other parts from reference TRBV29-1 and TRBJ2-5): SAVISQKPSRDICQRGTSLTIQCQVDSQVTMMFWYRQQPGQSLTLIATANQGSEATYESGFVIDKFPISRPNLTFSTLTVSNMSPEDSSIYLCSVEASETQYFGPGTRLLVL.

This clonotype was seen more than once but under ten times. The V call is TRBV3-1, the J call TRBJ1-5, with TRBD1 as a possible D gene (5 bases). Trimming took off 0 bases at V and 6 bases at J, with 9 bases between the two ends. From germline, CDR1 is LGHDT and CDR2 YNNKEL (reference sequence). This CDR3 comprises 14 residues. The CDR3 spells CASSQDVGGQPQHF. The CDR3 coding sequence is TGTGCCAGCAGCCAAGATGTCGGGGGTCAGCCCCAGCATTTT.

This clonotype appeared a few times. This chain connects TRBV29-1 to TRBJ1-1; D might be TRBD1 (5 bases). Germline values: CDR1 SQVTM, CDR2 ANQGSEA. The CDR3 has 13 residues. The V and J ends lost 4 bases and 5 bases respectively, with 14 bases between them. The DNA of the CDR3 is TGCAGCGTTGTAAAGGGGAGTGGGACTGAAGCTTTCTTT. The encoded protein is CSVVKGSGTEAFF.

This clonotype was seen at least ten times. The chain has TRBV7-2 and TRBJ2-3; TRBD2 matches at 12 bases. The CDR3 has 16 residues. Germline CDR1 is SGHTA and CDR2 is FQGNSA. V was clipped by 5 bases and J by 5 bases; unmatched bases: 8. The CDR3 loop is CASSRQTSGGVDTQYF. The CDR3 nucleotides read TGTGCCAGCAGCCGACAGACTAGCGGGGGTGTAGATACGCAGTATTTT.